These 21 T cell receptor beta chains were sequenced from one sample in a study of cytomegalovirus exposure and HLA in healthy donors. This PCR relied on a set of 60 Vbeta primers and 13 Jbeta primers. The table came from immunoSEQ multiplex PCR; TCRdb's copy has only in-frame clones and leaves some out. The sample records a few hundred thousand clones, 83% being singletons. Source material: PBMCs. These receptors all come from a girl aged 10 to 17 in good health and CMV-seronegative.

V usage is TRBV28 and J usage is TRBJ2-7; D possibly corresponds to TRBD1 (6 bases). The CDR3 length is 16 residues. Trimming pared 5 bases from V and 4 bases from J, leaving 21 bases between. The germline gives CDR1 MDHEN, CDR2 SYDVKM. CDR3 coding DNA: TGTGCCAGCAGTCCCGCTCACAGGGTCGGAAGGTACGAGCAGTACTTC. Its translation: CASSPAHRVGRYEQYF.

The CDR3 region is CASSQEPAGRALGEQYF. Written as DNA, the CDR3 is TGCGCCAGCAGCCAAGAACCCGCGGGGCGTGCTTTGGGCGAGCAGTACTTC. The rearrangement links TRBV4-1 to TRBJ2-7, with D perhaps TRBD2 (6 bases). The CDR3 extends over 17 amino acids. Trimming pared 0 bases from V and 6 bases from J, leaving 21 bases between. CDR1 and CDR2 (germline): MGHRA, YSYEKL.

The J gene is TRBJ2-7, the V gene TRBV21-1; the D call TRBD2 from the table was never checked on the DNA. TRBV21-1 is a pseudogene locus. CDR3 size: 20 residues. CDR3 amino acids: CASSRRRSLAGGPRSYEQYF. CDR3 DNA sequence: TGTGCCAGCAGCCGCCGGAGGTCACTAGCGGGGGGGCCTAGATCCTACGAGCAGTACTTC.

The J gene is TRBJ2-5, the V gene TRBV5-1; a weak D match, TRBD1 (6 bases). Germline V CDR1 and CDR2: SGHRS, YFSETQ. V dropped 4 bases and J dropped 0 bases, with 10 bases sitting between them. The length of the CDR3 is 14 residues. The CDR3 spells CASSPRGDQETQYF. The DNA for the CDR3 is TGCGCCAGCAGCCCCAGGGGTGACCAAGAGACCCAGTACTTC.

The chain links TRBV7-8 to TRBJ2-7; no clear D. This CDR3 spans 14 amino acids. Germline V gene sequence: CDR1 SGHVS, CDR2 FQNEAQ. V lost 5 bases and J 0 bases, leaving 11 bases between the germline ends. The chain's CDR3 is CASSPTETSYEQYF. CDR3 coding DNA: TGTGCCAGCAGCCCCACGGAGACCTCCTACGAGCAGTACTTC.

A note on this clone: Other nucleotide sequences from this sample produce the same CDR3. The CDR3 loop is CSVFGTGGYEQYF. CDR3 in DNA: TGCAGCGTCTTCGGGACGGGGGGCTACGAGCAGTACTTC. This chain joins TRBV29-1 and TRBJ2-7; 7 nucleotides line up with TRBD2. With 6 bases clipped from V and 3 bases from J, the junction kept 8 bases outside the gene matches. The CDR3 is 13 residues long. From germline, CDR1 is SQVTM and CDR2 ANQGSEA.

The chain recombines TRBV5-5 with TRBJ2-3; 9 bases are a match to TRBD2. Trimming removed 4 bases from V and 6 bases from J; junction bases left unmatched: 9. Germline V gene lookup returns CDR1 SGHKS and CDR2 YYEKEE (reference sequence). This CDR3 is 15 amino acids long. CDR3 sequence (DNA): TGTGCCAGCAGCCTCATAGCGGGAGTTCTCGATACGCAGTATTTT. Translated, it gives CASSLIAGVLDTQYF. The complete variable domain, with remaining parts taken from reference TRBV5-5 and TRBJ2-3, reads DAGVTQSPTHLIKTRGQQVTLRCSPISGHKSVSWYQQVLGQGPQFIFQYYEKEERGRGNFPDRFSARQFPNYSSELNVNALLLGDSALYLCASSLIAGVLDTQYFGPGTRLTVL.

This clone occurred once. The V call is TRBV28, the J call TRBJ2-7, with TRBD1 as a possible D gene (6 bases). CDR3 length: 14 amino acids. V shed 7 bases and J shed 4 bases, with 17 bases lying between them. Per the germline V gene, CDR1 is MDHEN and CDR2 is SYDVKM. DNA for the CDR3: TGTGCCAGCACCACAGGGAGAGGACTTTACGAGCAGTACTTC. It codes for CASTTGRGLYEQYF.

This clone was observed once. The rearrangement joins TRBV5-4 to TRBJ1-2, with D perhaps TRBD1 (6 bases). The CDR3 length is 14 residues. The germline V gene has CDR1 SGHNT and CDR2 YYREEE (reference sequence). V was shortened by 4 bases and J by 5 bases, with 15 bases between the two germline ends. CDR3: CASSTKGDHYGYTF. The CDR3 coding sequence is TGTGCCAGCAGCACGAAGGGGGATCATTATGGCTACACCTTC.

The chain carries TRBV5-4 and TRBJ1-1; D is perhaps TRBD1 (5 bases). Between the trimmed V and J ends, which lost 0 bases and 1 base, there was a span of 13 bases. Germline CDR1 is SGHNT and CDR2 is YYREEE (reference sequence). The CDR3 loop spans 16 amino acids. Written as DNA, the CDR3 is TGTGCCAGCAGCTTGGGGGACCTACTAGCGAACACTGAAGCTTTCTTT. This sequence encodes CASSLGDLLANTEAFF.

About this clone itself: Mismatch with germline at one junction end may stem from a read error. This sequence joins TRBV29-1 and TRBJ1-2; 8 nucleotides align to TRBD1. This CDR3 comprises 14 residues. Germline V gene data show CDR1 as SQVTM and CDR2 as ANQGSEA. The DNA of the CDR3 is TGCAGCGTCGAAGCCAGGGGGCTTGTCTATGGCTACACCTTC. Translated: CSVEARGLVYGYTF.

This clone has only one observation. This chain links TRBV5-1 with TRBJ2-2, with a weak D call TRBD1 (5 bases). The CDR3 runs 15 residues. CDR1 and CDR2 (germline): SGHRS, YFSETQ. The V end was cut by 2 bases, the J end by 0 bases, with 8 bases between. CDR3 region: CASSLRGANTGELFF. The CDR3 DNA sequence: TGCGCCAGCAGCTTAAGGGGCGCGAACACCGGGGAGCTGTTTTTT.

V usage is TRBV6-1 and J usage is TRBJ1-4; D gene ambiguous. This CDR3 spans 14 amino acids. From germline, CDR1 is MNHNS and CDR2 SASEGT. Trimming pared 1 base from V and 7 bases from J, leaving 10 bases between. The CDR3 DNA reads as TGTGCCAGCAGTGAAGTAGTTTATCTTGAAAAACTGTTTTTT. This encodes CASSEVVYLEKLFF.

The V and J genes are TRBV27 and TRBJ2-7; 7 bases are a match to TRBD1. This CDR3 is 13 amino acids long. V was clipped by 6 bases and J by 4 bases; unmatched bases: 6. CDR1 and CDR2 from the germline V gene are MNHEY and SMNVEV (reference sequence). CDR3 sequence (DNA): TGTGCCAGCAGACGACGACAGGGTTACGAGCAGTACTTC. It encodes CASRRRQGYEQYF.

The chain joins TRBV30 to TRBJ2-5; TRBD2 might be the D (6 bases). The CDR3 spans 13 residues. Looked up from germline, CDR1 is GTSNPN and CDR2 is SVGIG (reference sequence). V was clipped by 2 bases and J by 2 bases, with 9 bases between them. This CDR3 is CAWSLAVQETQYF. The DNA for the CDR3 is TGTGCCTGGAGTTTAGCGGTACAAGAGACCCAGTACTTC.

This clone was observed a single time. The chain joins TRBV5-4 to TRBJ2-7; 10 bases align to TRBD2. The ends lost 5 bases at V and 4 bases at J; junction bases unmatched: 9. This CDR3 has 15 amino acids. Germline assignment: CDR1 SGHNT and CDR2 YYREEE (reference sequence). The CDR3 nucleotides are TGTGCCAGCAGTCCGCTAGCGGGGGACCTTTACGAGCAGTACTTC. Translated, it gives CASSPLAGDLYEQYF.

V usage is TRBV30 and J usage is TRBJ1-4; unclear D gene. The length of the CDR3 is 13 residues. Germline CDR1 is GTSNPN and CDR2 is SVGIG (reference sequence). V shed 1 base and J shed 6 bases, with 9 bases lying between them. The CDR3 reads CAWSENMYEKLFF. The DNA of the CDR3 is TGTGCCTGGAGTGAAAACATGTATGAAAAACTGTTTTTT.

The genes are TRBV30 and TRBJ2-5; D is perhaps TRBD1 (6 bases). CDR1 is GTSNPN and CDR2 is SVGIG in the germline V gene (reference sequence). The CDR3 runs to 13 residues. The V end lost 2 bases, the J end lost 2 bases, and 9 bases lay between the germline ends. The CDR3 sequence: CAWSSTGQETQYF. The CDR3 region has the DNA TGTGCCTGGAGTTCGACAGGACAAGAGACCCAGTACTTC.

The chain's CDR3 is CASSPSYGGANVLTF. The CDR3 DNA is TGTGCCAGCAGCCCCTCCTACGGTGGGGCCAACGTCCTGACTTTC. The chain links TRBV28 to TRBJ2-6, with D hard to call. The CDR3 consists of 15 residues. Germline CDR1 reads MDHEN; CDR2 reads SYDVKM. V was trimmed by 6 bases and J by 3 bases, leaving 12 bases between them. Full variable domain (rest looked up from reference TRBV28 and TRBJ2-6): DVKVTQSSRYLVKRTGEKVFLECVQDMDHENMFWYRQDPGLGLRLIYFSYDVKMKEKGDIPEGYSVSREKKERFSLILESASTNQTSMYLCASSPSYGGANVLTFGAGSRLTVL.

The CDR3 DNA reads as TGCAGCGTTGGTCCGGGACAGGGGACTGAGCAGTTCTTC. This codes for CSVGPGQGTEQFF. This chain connects TRBV29-1 to TRBJ2-1; 10 bases match TRBD1. Germline CDR1 is SQVTM and CDR2 is ANQGSEA. Trimming at V came to 4 bases and at J to 9 bases, leaving 6 bases not matched to a gene. This CDR3 contains 13 residues.

The chain employs TRBV19 and TRBJ1-2, with D perhaps matching TRBD1 (5 bases). Germline V lookup: CDR1 LNHDA, CDR2 SQIVND (reference sequence). Trimming cost V 6 bases and J 6 bases, with 14 bases left between them. The CDR3 length is 13 residues. CDR3 DNA sequence: TGTGCCAGTAGCGCCCAGGGAAGGGATGGCTACACCTTC. This translates into CASSAQGRDGYTF.